This T cell receptor (beta chain) was found in a study of technical replicates of blood from a handful of donors. The CDR3 is made up of 15 amino acids. Per the germline V gene, CDR1 is MNHEY and CDR2 is SVGAGI. V shed 6 bases and J 0 bases; nucleotides not matched to a gene: 1. Assay: immunoSEQ multiplex PCR; the TCRdb copy retains only in-frame clones and omits some. The sample holds about 74,000 clones; approximately 96% are singletons and the top ten take 0.3% to 0.4%. The origin of this receptor is a human donor in good health. Specimen: T cells isolated from PBMCs. This sequence joins TRBV6-5 and TRBJ2-6; 8 nucleotides align to TRBD1. CDR3 sequence (DNA): TGTGCCAGCAGAACAGGGGGCTCTGGGGCCAACGTCCTGACTTTC. Translating it yields CASRTGGSGANVLTF.